This T cell receptor (beta chain) was documented in a study of Graves' ophthalmopathy and Graves' hyperthyroidism. About the study: Untreated patients at initial diagnosis provided peripheral blood.

Moderate-to-severe activity, CAS ≥3, NOSPECS ≥4 and a duration under 3 months were seen in donors with ophthalmopathy. To note about this clonotype: This could be a read error, since a much larger clone is one nucleotide away.

Using RNA transcripts, the TCR beta CDR3 regions were amplified. RT-PCR in the first round used HTBI primers; a second-round multiplex PCR followed. TCRdb redid the calling of the multiplex PCR reads with MiXCR, one entry per CDR3 protein. The sample has over 650,000 distinct CDR3 sequences; just over 40% are singletons. In germline, CDR1 is ENHRY, CDR2 SYGVKD. The CDR3 covers 13 residues. The sample taken for sequencing was peripheral blood. The V gene is TRBV10-3, the J gene TRBJ1-2; TRBD1 aligns across 7 bases. The clonotype originates from an adult man with Graves' ophthalmopathy. CDR3: CDISESTGSGYTF. The CDR3 coding sequence is TGTGACATCAGTGAGTCGACAGGGTCTGGCTACACCTTC.